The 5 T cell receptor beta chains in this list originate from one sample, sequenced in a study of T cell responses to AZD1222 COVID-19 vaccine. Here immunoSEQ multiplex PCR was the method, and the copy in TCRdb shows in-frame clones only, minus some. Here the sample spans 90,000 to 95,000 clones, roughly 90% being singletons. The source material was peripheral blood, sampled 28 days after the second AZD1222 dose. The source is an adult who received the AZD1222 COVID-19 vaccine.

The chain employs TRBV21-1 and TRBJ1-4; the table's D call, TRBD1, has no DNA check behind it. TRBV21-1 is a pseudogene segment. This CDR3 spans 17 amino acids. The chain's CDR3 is CASSKGPGLATNEKLFF. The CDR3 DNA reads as TGTGCCAGCAGCAAAGGACCAGGGCTCGCAACTAATGAAAAACTGTTTTTT.

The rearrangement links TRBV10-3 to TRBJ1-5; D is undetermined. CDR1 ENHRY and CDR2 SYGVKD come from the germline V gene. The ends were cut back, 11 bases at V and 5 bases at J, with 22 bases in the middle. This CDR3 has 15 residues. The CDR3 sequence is CASKAREQADQPQHF. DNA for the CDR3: TGTGCCTCGAAGGCGCGTGAGCAGGCGGATCAGCCCCAGCATTTT.

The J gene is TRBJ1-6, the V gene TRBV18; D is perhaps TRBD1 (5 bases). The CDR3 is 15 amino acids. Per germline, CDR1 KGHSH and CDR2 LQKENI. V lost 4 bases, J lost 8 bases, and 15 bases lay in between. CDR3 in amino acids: CASSQLGTDDSPLHF. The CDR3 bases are TGTGCCAGCTCACAACTTGGGACTGACGATTCACCCCTCCACTTT. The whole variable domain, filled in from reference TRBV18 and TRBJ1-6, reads NAGVMQNPRHLVRRRGQEARLRCSPMKGHSHVYWYRQLPEEGLKFMVYLQKENIIDESGMPKERFSAEFPKEGPSILRIQQVVRGDSAAYFCASSQLGTDDSPLHFGNGTRLTVT.

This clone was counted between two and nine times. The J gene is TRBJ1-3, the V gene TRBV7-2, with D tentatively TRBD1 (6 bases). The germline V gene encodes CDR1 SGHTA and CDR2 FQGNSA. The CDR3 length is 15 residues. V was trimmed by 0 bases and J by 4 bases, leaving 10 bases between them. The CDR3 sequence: CASSLAQGPGNTIYF. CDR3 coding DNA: TGTGCCAGCAGCTTAGCCCAGGGGCCCGGAAACACCATATATTTT.

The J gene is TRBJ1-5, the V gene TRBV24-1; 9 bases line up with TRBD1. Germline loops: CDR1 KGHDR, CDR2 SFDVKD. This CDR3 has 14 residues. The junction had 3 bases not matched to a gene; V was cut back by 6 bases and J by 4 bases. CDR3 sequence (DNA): TGTGCCACCAGTCAGACAGGGGGGAATCAGCCCCAGCATTTT. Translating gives CATSQTGGNQPQHF.